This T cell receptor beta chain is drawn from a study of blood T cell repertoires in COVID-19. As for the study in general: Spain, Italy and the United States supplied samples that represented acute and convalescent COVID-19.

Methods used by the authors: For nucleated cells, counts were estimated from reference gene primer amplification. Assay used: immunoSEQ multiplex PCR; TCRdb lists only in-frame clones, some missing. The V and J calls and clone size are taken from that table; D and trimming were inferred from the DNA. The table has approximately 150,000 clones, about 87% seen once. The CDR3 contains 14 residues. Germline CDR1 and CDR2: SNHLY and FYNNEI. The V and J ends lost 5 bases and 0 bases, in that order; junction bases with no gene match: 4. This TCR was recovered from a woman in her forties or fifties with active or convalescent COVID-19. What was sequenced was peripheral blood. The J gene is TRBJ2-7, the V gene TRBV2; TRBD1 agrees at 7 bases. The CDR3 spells CASSLTGISYEQYF. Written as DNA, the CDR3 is TGTGCCAGCAGTCTGACAGGGATCTCCTACGAGCAGTACTTC.